The T cell receptor beta chain under discussion was sequenced for a study of T cell responses to AZD1222 COVID-19 vaccine. Study-wide findings and caveats: No repertoire was sampled before or during the peak T cell response, only after it. Seropositivity was recorded at baseline in only a handful of AZD1222 recipients. With dominance at 160-218 and 743-854, vaccine-associated CD4 TCRs spanned spike. The donor group comprised mostly white British people and more females; the analysis possibly underestimated clonal diversity.

Using immunoSEQ multiplex PCR, the repertoire was profiled, and TCRdb retains in-frame clones only, with some absent. Among about 120,000 clones listed, around 85% were seen once. A word on this clone: Its specificity is not known.

Germline V gene data show CDR1 as MDHEN and CDR2 as SYDVKM. The ends lost 4 bases at V and 6 bases at J; junction bases unmatched: 6. The CDR3 runs to 14 residues. This TCR derives from an adult in good health. The rearrangement uses TRBV28 and TRBJ2-3, with TRBD2 matching over 8 bases. Sample: peripheral blood, taken on day 0 of AZD1222 vaccination. CDR3: CASSSLTSVDTQYF. The CDR3 nucleotides read TGTGCCAGCAGTTCCCTGACTAGCGTGGATACGCAGTATTTT.